A selection of T cell receptor beta chains follows, all from one sample in a study of cytomegalovirus exposure and HLA in healthy donors. Assay: immunoSEQ multiplex PCR; the TCRdb copy retains only in-frame clones and omits some. The sample shows over 250,000 clones, 80% to 90% of them seen only once. Sequencing used PBMCs. The origin of the receptors is a woman in her late teens or twenties in good health and CMV-seronegative. CDR3s include the opening cysteine and the closing phenylalanine or tryptophan. D genes are given only for firm matches. The size field is filled for only some rows; it gives once, few, many or a size class.

>TRBJ1-4|-|TRBV28|-
TGTGCCAGCAGTTTAAGGGTTCTCGCCTTTATAACTAGTGAAAAACTGTTTTTT
CASSLRVLAFITSEKLFF
>TRBJ2-7|TRBD2|TRBV5-4|-
TGTGCCAGCAGCTTGCGGGGGGCCTACGAGCAGTACTTC
CASSLRGAYEQYF
>TRBJ1-5|-|TRBV25-1|-
TGTGCCAGCACGGGGGGGAAGGATCAGCCCCAGCATTTT
CASTGGKDQPQHF
>TRBJ2-2|TRBD2|TRBV9|-
TGTGCCAGCAGCGTAGGCGGGAGCGGCACCGGGGAGCTGTTTTTT
CASSVGGSGTGELFF
>TRBJ1-1|-|TRBV11-3|once
TGTGCCAGCAGCCACAATGCAGGGGCGGAAGCTTTCTTT
CASSHNAGAEAFF
>TRBJ2-1|TRBD2|TRBV28|-
TGTGCCAGCAGCGATCTTGAGGGCCTAGCGGGGGGGAATGAGCAGTTCTTC
CASSDLEGLAGGNEQFF
>TRBJ2-1|TRBD2|TRBV11-2|-
TGTGCCAGCAGCTTAGCCGGGACTAGCTACAATGAGCAGTTCTTC
CASSLAGTSYNEQFF
>TRBJ1-1|-|TRBV4-3|-
TGCGCCAGCAGCCAAGACAGTGGGCCCCTGAACACTGAAGCTTTCTTT
CASSQDSGPLNTEAFF
>TRBJ2-6|TRBD2|TRBV5-4|-
TGTGCCAGCAGCTGGACCGGAGGGACTAGCGGCCGCGGTGGGGCCAACGTCCTGACTTTC
CASSWTGGTSGRGGANVLTF
>TRBJ2-3|-|TRBV7-9|-
TGTGCCAGCAGCTCCGGACCTCTACTCGGGGCAGATACGCAGTATTTT
CASSSGPLLGADTQYF
>TRBJ1-1|TRBD1|TRBV5-1|-
TGCGCCAGCAGCTTGTTCACAGGGGCCCTGAACACTGAAGCTTTCTTT
CASSLFTGALNTEAFF
>TRBJ1-2|TRBD1|TRBV5-6|-
TGTGCCAGCAGCCCCGGGACAGGACGAAACTATGGCTACACCTTC
CASSPGTGRNYGYTF
>TRBJ2-7|-|TRBV7-2|-
TGTGCCAGCAGCTTTGCGGGCAGCACCTACGAGCAGTACTTC
CASSFAGSTYEQYF
>TRBJ2-1|-|TRBV11-3|-
TGTGCCAGCAGCCCCCGCGGCAGTGTCCCTCATGAGCAGTTCTTC
CASSPRGSVPHEQFF
>TRBJ2-7|TRBD1|TRBV27|-
TGTGCCAGCAGTCCCTCCTGGGACAGGGGGCGCGGGTACGAGCAGTACTTC
CASSPSWDRGRGYEQYF
>TRBJ1-2|TRBD1|TRBV5-1|-
TGCGCCAGCAGCAAAAACCCCTACAGGGGATCAGGCTACACCTTC
CASSKNPYRGSGYTF
>TRBJ2-1|-|TRBV18|-
TGTGCCAGCTCACCACCAACTACTTACTACAATGAGCAGTTCTTC
CASSPPTTYYNEQFF
>TRBJ2-7|TRBD1|TRBV7-2|-
TGTGCCAGCAGCCCGAGAACGGGACAGGGATACGAGCAGTACTTC
CASSPRTGQGYEQYF
>TRBJ2-5|-|TRBV27|-
TGTGCCAGCACCCCGGGTAGCGGAGTTGGAGAGACCCAGTACTTC
CASTPGSGVGETQYF
>TRBJ2-3|TRBD1|TRBV11-2|-
TGTGCCAGCAGTTACACAGGGGGCTCAGTGGATACGCAGTATTTT
CASSYTGGSVDTQYF
>TRBJ2-5|-|TRBV19|-
TGTGCCAGTAGTATGGCCCAAGAGACCCAGTACTTC
CASSMAQETQYF
>TRBJ1-1|-|TRBV10-3|-
TGTGCCATCGGCGGGGCTGGGGGCACTGAAGCTTTCTTT
CAIGGAGGTEAFF
>TRBJ1-2|-|TRBV16|few
TGTGCCAGCAGCCCAGACAGGTCGATCTATGGCTACACCTTC
CASSPDRSIYGYTF
>TRBJ2-1|TRBD2|TRBV27|-
TGTGCCAGCAGCCGACGACTAGCGGGGTCTTCCTACAATGAGCAGTTCTTC
CASSRRLAGSSYNEQFF
>TRBJ1-1|-|TRBV5-1|many
TGCGCCAGCAGTCGGGATACGAACACTGAAGCTTTCTTT
CASSRDTNTEAFF
>TRBJ1-6|TRBD1|TRBV6-5|-
TGTGCCAGCTGCGGGACAGCGAATTCACCCCTCCACTTT
CASCGTANSPLHF
>TRBJ1-2|-|TRBV5-1|-
TGCGCCAGCAGTCCTCAAGGGGACTATGGCTACACCTTC
CASSPQGDYGYTF
>TRBJ1-2|-|TRBV28|-
TGTGCCAGCAGTACCGGGAACTTATTTCTAAACTATGGCTACACCTTC
CASSTGNLFLNYGYTF
>TRBJ1-4|-|TRBV28|-
TGTGCCAGCAGTTTACTAGGGGGTGGCGGTGAAAAACTGTTTTTT
CASSLLGGGGEKLFF